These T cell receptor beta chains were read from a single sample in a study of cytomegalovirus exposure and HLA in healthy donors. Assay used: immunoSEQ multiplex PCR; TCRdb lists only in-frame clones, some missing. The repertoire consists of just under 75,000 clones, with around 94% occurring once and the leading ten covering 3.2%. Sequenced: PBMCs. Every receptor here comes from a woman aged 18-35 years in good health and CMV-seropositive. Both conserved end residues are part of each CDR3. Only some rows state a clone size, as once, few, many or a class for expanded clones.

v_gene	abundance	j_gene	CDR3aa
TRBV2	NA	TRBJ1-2	CASNHRGSYGYTF
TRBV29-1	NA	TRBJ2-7	CSVVEQQWKQYF
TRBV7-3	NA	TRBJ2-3	CASSLNPSGAGTDTQYF
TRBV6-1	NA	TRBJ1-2	CASSSGASNYGYTF
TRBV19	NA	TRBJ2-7	CASSPSSGVISYEQYF
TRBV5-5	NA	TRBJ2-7	CASSLGTVNYEQYF
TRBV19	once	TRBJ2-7	CASPQTGQTYEQYF
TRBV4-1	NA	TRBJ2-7	CASSHGLALAYEQYF
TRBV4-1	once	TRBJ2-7	CASSQVAGEKQYF
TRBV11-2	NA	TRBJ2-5	CASSLYPEAGTQYF
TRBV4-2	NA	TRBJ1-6	CASSQVRGQINSPLHF
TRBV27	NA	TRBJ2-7	CASRGQGAGSYEQYF
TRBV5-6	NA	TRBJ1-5	CASSLFGGNQPQHF
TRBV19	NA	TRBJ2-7	CASSEGQGAYEQYF
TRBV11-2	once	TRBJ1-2	CASSLGGIPGGYTF
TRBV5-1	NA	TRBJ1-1	CASSLDVQSNTEAFF
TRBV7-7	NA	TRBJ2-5	CASSLLGGQETQYF
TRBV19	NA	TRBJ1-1	CASSIFLGAGNTEAFF
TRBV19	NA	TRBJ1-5	CASTRTGRDQPQHF
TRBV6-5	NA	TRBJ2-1	CASSMTSGGYNEQFF
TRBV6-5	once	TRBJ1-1	CATSRGLNTEAFF
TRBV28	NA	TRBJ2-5	CASSPRPGLGILSAQYF
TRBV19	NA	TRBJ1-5	CASSISGEQPQHF
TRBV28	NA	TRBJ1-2	CASSLRDRGYGYTF
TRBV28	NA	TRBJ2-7	CASKTGRASGSYEQYF
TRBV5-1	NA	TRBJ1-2	CASSRTGDGYTF
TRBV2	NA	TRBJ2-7	CASSEFPRGQYEQYF
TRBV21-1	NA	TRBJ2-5	CASSKAAGDQETQYF
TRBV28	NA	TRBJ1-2	CASSYNRDTNGYTF
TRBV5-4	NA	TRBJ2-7	CASSPPGLVGGEQYF
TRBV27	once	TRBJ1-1	CASSSGTGMNTEAFF
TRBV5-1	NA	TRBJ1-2	CASSPGDSISSNYGYTF
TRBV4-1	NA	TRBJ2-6	CASSQDGRVGANVLTF
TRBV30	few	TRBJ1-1	CAWRTRTGSRMNTEAFF
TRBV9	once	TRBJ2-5	CASSAGGRGETQYF
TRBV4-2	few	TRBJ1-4	CASSPSTTNEKLFF
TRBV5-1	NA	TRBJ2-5	CASTQGVKGETQYF
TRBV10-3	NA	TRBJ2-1	CAIKRGGSDEQFF
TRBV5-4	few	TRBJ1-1	CASSSARESYRAEAFF
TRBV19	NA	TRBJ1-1	CASSLRTGLSTEAFF
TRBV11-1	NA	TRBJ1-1	CASSLAGASTEAFF
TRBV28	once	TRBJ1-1	CASSFLLGMTEAFF
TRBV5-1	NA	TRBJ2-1	CASRLTGGAKDEQFF
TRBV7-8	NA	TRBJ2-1	CASSLVQVIGGISRNEQFF
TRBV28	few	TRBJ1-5	CASSLNRGRGQPQHF
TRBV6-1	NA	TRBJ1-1	CASTLTGNTEAFF
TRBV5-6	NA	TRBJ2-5	CASSFLAGGQRTQYF
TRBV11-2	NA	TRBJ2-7	CASRGGAYEQYF
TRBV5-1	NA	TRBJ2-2	CASSLFPPGGTGELFF
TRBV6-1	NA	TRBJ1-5	CASMPGRKQGQPQHF
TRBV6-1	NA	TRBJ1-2	CASRRASYGYTF
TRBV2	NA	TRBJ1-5	CASSEAVGQDQPQHF
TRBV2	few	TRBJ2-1	CASSYSSYNEQFF
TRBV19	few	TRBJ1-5	CASSIARRGPHQPQHF
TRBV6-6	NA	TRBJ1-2	CASSYGGYGYTF
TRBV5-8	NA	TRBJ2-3	CASSLWRELADTQYF
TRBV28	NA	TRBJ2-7	CASSRASGPSSYEQYF